By proportion, the clone carrying this T cell receptor (beta chain) is medium-sized. Its specificity is not known. The protocol attached unique molecular identifiers to individual cDNA molecules. One entry per CDR3 protein results from TCRdb running MiXCR on the 5' RACE reads. The top ten hold 4.5% to 7% of the sample, which has about 26,000 distinct CDR3 sequences, roughly 4.1% seen once. Germline V gene data show CDR1 as DFQATT and CDR2 as SNEGSKA (reference sequence). Trimming took 4 bases from V and 7 from J; bases not matched to a gene: 8. The CDR3 loop spans 13 amino acids. The entry originates in a study of early T cells in non-severe SARS-CoV-2 infection. Study background: The sequenced material was bulk RNA from unsorted whole blood, and its chains were unpaired.

The study, taken as a whole, reports: Private and CD4 specificities were missed by VDJdb matching, skewed to anti-spike CD8.

This chain links TRBV20-1 with TRBJ2-5, with TRBD1 matching 8 bases. This receptor was taken from an adult who was a healthcare worker with PCR-confirmed SARS-CoV-2 infection or an uninfected control (not recorded which). Sequencing input: whole blood. The CDR3 region is CSATDRALLTQYF. CDR3 nucleotides: TGCAGTGCTACGGACAGGGCTCTTTTGACCCAGTACTTC.